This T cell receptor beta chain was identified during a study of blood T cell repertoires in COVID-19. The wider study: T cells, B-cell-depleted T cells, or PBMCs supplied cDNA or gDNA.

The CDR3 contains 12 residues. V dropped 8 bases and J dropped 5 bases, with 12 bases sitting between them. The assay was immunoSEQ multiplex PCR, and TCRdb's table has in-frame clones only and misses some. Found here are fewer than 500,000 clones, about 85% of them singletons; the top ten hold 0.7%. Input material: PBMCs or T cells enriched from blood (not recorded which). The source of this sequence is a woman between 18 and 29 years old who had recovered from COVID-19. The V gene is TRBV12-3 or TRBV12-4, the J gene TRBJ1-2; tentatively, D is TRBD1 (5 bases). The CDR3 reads CASRQQRYGYTF. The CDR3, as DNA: TGTGCCAGCCGACAGCAGCGATATGGCTACACCTTC.